The 8 T cell receptor beta chains below come from one sample, sequenced in a study of CD8+CD57+ T cells in acquired aplastic anemia. The template used for profiling TCR beta VDJ and CDR3 was genomic DNA. TCRdb re-analysed the reads in MiXCR, keeping a single row per CDR3 protein. Of about 200,000 distinct CDR3 sequences detected, roughly 50% appear once; the ten largest clones hold roughly 21%. By flow cytometry, patients selected for sequencing had shown an expansion of CD8+CD57+ cells. The sequencing input was sorted CD4+, CD8+, or CD8+CD57+ T cells (not recorded which) from PBMCs. These receptors were collected from a human donor with aplastic anemia.

V usage is TRBV10-3 and J usage is TRBJ1-1; a weak D match, TRBD1 (6 bases). V was shortened by 7 bases and J by 1 base, with 10 bases between the two germline ends. This CDR3 is built from 13 residues. Germline assignment: CDR1 ENHRY and CDR2 SYGVKD. For the CDR3, the DNA is TGTGCCATCACCAAGACAGGGAACACTGAAGCTTTCTTT. Translated, it gives CAITKTGNTEAFF.

This clonotype was recorded many times. This chain connects TRBV12-3 or TRBV12-4 to TRBJ2-5; possibly TRBD2 for D (5 bases). Trimming left V 5 bases short and J 7 bases short, with 8 bases between. This CDR3 region has 11 residues. The CDR3 region is CASSESGTQYF. CDR3 sequence (DNA): TGTGCCAGCAGTGAAAGCGGGACCCAGTACTTC.

The chain joins TRBV10-3 to TRBJ1-2; D gene uncertain. The germline gives CDR1 ENHRY, CDR2 SYGVKD. There are 13 residues in the CDR3. The V and J ends lost 6 bases and 0 bases respectively, with 8 bases between them. The CDR3 is CAISHQTNYGYTF. The CDR3 DNA is TGTGCCATCAGCCATCAGACTAACTATGGCTACACCTTC.

The J gene is TRBJ2-7, the V gene TRBV15, with D possibly TRBD2 on 6 matching bases. V was shortened by 3 bases and J by 5 bases, with 17 bases between the two germline ends. This CDR3 is 15 amino acids long. The germline CDR1 and CDR2 sequences are LNHNV and YYDKDF (reference sequence). The chain's CDR3 is CATSRGDSSTDEQYF. The CDR3, as DNA: TGTGCCACCAGCAGGGGGGACTCGTCTACTGACGAGCAGTACTTC.

In this sample, this clonotype turned up many times. This chain links TRBV20-1 with TRBJ2-1; 12 bases match TRBD2. In germline, CDR1 is DFQATT, CDR2 SNEGSKA (reference sequence). With V trimmed by 0 bases and J by 10 bases, 7 bases remained unmatched. This CDR3 spans 15 amino acids. CDR3 coding DNA: TGCAGTGCTAGAGATCGTCTGCTAGCGGGGGGGGAGCAGTTCTTC. Translated, it gives CSARDRLLAGGEQFF.

The V and J genes are TRBV7-9 and TRBJ2-7; no clear D gene. V dropped 4 bases and J dropped 3 bases, with 10 bases sitting between them. The CDR3 runs 13 residues. CDR1 is SEHNR and CDR2 is FQNEAQ in the germline V gene (reference sequence). CDR3 bases: TGTGCCAGCAGCTCTCCAAGGGACTACGAGCAGTACTTC. Its translation is CASSSPRDYEQYF.

This chain joins TRBV4-2 and TRBJ2-6, with D unclear. The ends were cut back, 0 bases at V and 0 bases at J, with 6 bases in the middle. The CDR3 spans 16 residues. CDR1 and CDR2 (germline): LGHNA, YNFKEQ. This CDR3 reads CASSQDVSSGANVLTF. The CDR3 DNA reads TGTGCCAGCAGCCAAGATGTGAGCTCTGGGGCCAACGTCCTGACTTTC.

The rearrangement links TRBV11-3 to TRBJ2-2, with 8 positions matching TRBD1. CDR1 is SGHNT and CDR2 is YENEEA in the germline V gene. This CDR3 contains 15 residues. With V trimmed by 3 bases and J by 4 bases, 4 bases remained unmatched. The CDR3 region is CASSLTGAGTGELFF. The CDR3 DNA follows: TGTGCCAGCAGCTTGACAGGGGCGGGCACCGGGGAGCTGTTTTTT.